This T cell receptor beta chain was sequenced during a study of CD8 T cells in Susac syndrome. An amount of RNA that ranged from about 0.45 to 1 ug was reverse transcribed with random hexamers. Multiplex immunoSEQ PCR targeted 54 Vbeta and 13 Jbeta TCR beta segments. TCRdb fed the immunoSEQ multiplex PCR reads into MiXCR, producing one record per CDR3 protein. The data hold about 210,000 distinct CDR3 sequences, with 95% observed a single time. Deletions cut 0 bases from V and 3 bases from J, with 10 bases between. CDR1 and CDR2 from the germline V gene are SGDLS and YYNGEE. The CDR3 contains 14 residues. In its sample, this clonotype was seen a few times.

The rearrangement uses TRBV9 and TRBJ2-7; D possibly corresponds to TRBD1 (6 bases). This sequence was found in a human donor with multiple sclerosis. Input material: CD4+ T cells from PBMCs. The CDR3 sequence: CASSVAEGGYEQYF. DNA for the CDR3: TGTGCCAGCAGCGTAGCTGAAGGGGGCTACGAGCAGTACTTC.